The 18 T cell receptor beta chains presented below share a single source sample, sequenced in a study of blood T cell repertoires in COVID-19. The data were produced by immunoSEQ multiplex PCR, yet TCRdb's version contains in-frame clones alone and is incomplete. This repertoire shows about 30,000 clones, about 94% found once; its top ten account for 4% to 5%. The sample consisted of peripheral blood. Receptor source: a human donor with active COVID-19. The donor label of this sample is uncertain.

V usage is TRBV2 and J usage is TRBJ2-5; 14 bases align to TRBD2. Germline CDR1 and CDR2: SNHLY and FYNNEI. The CDR3 sequence is 15 residues long. J was trimmed by 2 bases and V by 4 bases; bases with no gene match: 0. The CDR3 region has the DNA TGTGCCAGCAGTGGACTAGCGGGGGGGCAAGAGACCCAGTACTTC. Its protein is CASSGLAGGQETQYF.

This clone was detected once. The rearrangement joins TRBV21-1 to TRBJ1-5; the tabulated D call, TRBD1, remains unverified against the DNA. TRBV21-1 is a recognized pseudogene. The CDR3 is 16 amino acids. The CDR3 DNA follows: TGTGCCACCCCGTGGGGGCAGCTCGATAGCAATCAGCCCCAGCATTTT. Translated, it gives CATPWGQLDSNQPQHF.

The genes are TRBV6-2 or TRBV6-3 and TRBJ1-2; 8 positions agree with TRBD1. V trimming: 2 bases; J trimming: 5 bases; junction bases outside the gene matches: 7. This CDR3 spans 15 amino acids. Germline V gives CDR1 MNHEY, CDR2 SVGEGT. The CDR3 sequence is CASSYPRTGRYGYTF. The CDR3 coding sequence is TGTGCCAGCAGTTACCCAAGGACAGGGCGATATGGCTACACCTTC.

The V and J genes are TRBV10-2 and TRBJ2-7; 8 nucleotides agree with TRBD2. Germline trimming cut 6 bases from V and 4 bases from J; bases unmatched to any gene: 11. The CDR3 consists of 15 residues. CDR1 and CDR2 (germline): WSHSY, SAAADI. CDR3 region: CASSQGPAGVYEQYF. CDR3 DNA: TGCGCCAGCAGCCAGGGTCCAGCGGGAGTTTACGAGCAGTACTTC.

This clone was picked up one time. The chain combines TRBV19 with TRBJ2-2; tentatively, D is TRBD2 (6 bases). V was shortened by 3 bases and J by 1 base, with 12 bases between the two germline ends. From germline, CDR1 is LNHDA and CDR2 SQIVND (reference sequence). This CDR3 contains 16 residues. The DNA for the CDR3 is TGTGCCAGTAGTATGAAGGTAGCGGAGAACACCGGGGAGCTGTTTTTT. This gives the protein CASSMKVAENTGELFF.

The chain couples TRBV10-1 to TRBJ2-1; the D gene is possibly TRBD1 (6 bases). The CDR3 loop spans 14 amino acids. Germline CDR1 is WNHNN and CDR2 is SYGVQD (reference sequence). V lost 4 bases, J lost 4 bases, and 11 bases lay in between. The CDR3 nucleotides read TGCGCCAGCAGTGGGAACAGGGAGTACAATGAGCAGTTCTTC. Translating it yields CASSGNREYNEQFF.

This sequence joins TRBV27 and TRBJ2-7; 12 bases map to TRBD2. The germline V gene has CDR1 MNHEY and CDR2 SMNVEV (reference sequence). The CDR3 totals 13 residues. In DNA, the CDR3 is TGTGCGACGGGACTAGCGGGCTCCTACGAGCAGTACTTC. It translates to CATGLAGSYEQYF.

V is TRBV5-4 and J is TRBJ2-7; 7 nucleotides match TRBD2. V dropped 4 bases and J dropped 0; count of bases not matched to a gene: 7. Germline values: CDR1 SGHNT, CDR2 YYREEE (reference sequence). The CDR3 is 15 residues long. CDR3 region: CASSQTSESSYEQYF. The DNA for the CDR3 is TGTGCCAGCAGCCAAACTAGCGAGAGCTCCTACGAGCAGTACTTC.

Only one count was recorded for this clone. The chain couples TRBV7-9 to TRBJ1-1, with D uncertain. The CDR3 runs to 13 residues. Looked up from germline, CDR1 is SEHNR and CDR2 is FQNEAQ (reference sequence). V shed 4 bases and J shed 7 bases, with 13 bases lying between them. The CDR3, as DNA: TGTGCCAGCAGCTCTAGAGTGGCCGGTGAAGCTTTCTTT. This sequence encodes CASSSRVAGEAFF. Supplemented by reference TRBV7-9 and TRBJ1-1, the full variable domain reads DTGVSQNPRHKITKRGQNVTFRCDPISEHNRLYWYRQTLGQGPEFLTYFQNEAQLEKSRLLSDRFSAERPKGSFSTLEIQRTEQGDSAMYLCASSSRVAGEAFFGQGTRLTVV.

This clone was detected only once. The V call is TRBV6-5, the J call TRBJ2-1; D not certain. This CDR3 comprises 15 residues. V shed 7 bases and J shed 3 bases, with 16 bases lying between them. Germline-derived CDR1 and CDR2 are MNHEY and SVGAGI. The CDR3 DNA sequence: TGTGCCAGCAACGAGGCCTCACTCCTCTACAATGAGCAGTTCTTC. Its protein is CASNEASLLYNEQFF.

The chain carries TRBV28 and TRBJ2-7, with 9 nucleotides matching TRBD2. The CDR3 has 15 amino acids. From germline, CDR1 is MDHEN and CDR2 SYDVKM. The junction had 8 bases not matched to a gene; V was cut back by 2 bases and J by 6 bases. The CDR3 here is CASSLLGLALAEQYF. The CDR3 bases are TGTGCCAGCAGTTTACTGGGACTAGCCCTTGCCGAGCAGTACTTC.

The chain has TRBV5-1 and TRBJ2-7; 14 nucleotides agree with TRBD2. Germline trimming cut 4 bases from V and 2 bases from J; bases unmatched to any gene: 2. Germline lookup yields CDR1 SGHRS and CDR2 YFSETQ. The CDR3 sequence is 15 residues long. The CDR3 reads CASSRTSGGTYEQYF. DNA for the CDR3: TGCGCCAGCAGCCGGACTAGCGGGGGGACCTACGAGCAGTACTTC.

The CDR3 here is CSALRASGQETQYF. The CDR3 DNA follows: TGCAGCGCCTTGAGGGCTAGCGGACAAGAGACCCAGTACTTC. The chain joins TRBV29-1 to TRBJ2-5, with 7 bases matching TRBD2. The J segment lost 2 bases and the V segment lost 7 bases, leaving 10 bases of the junction unmatched. The germline V gene has CDR1 SQVTM and CDR2 ANQGSEA. This CDR3 contains 14 residues. The variable domain in full, with the rest retrieved from reference TRBV29-1 and TRBJ2-5, is SAVISQKPSRDICQRGTSLTIQCQVDSQVTMMFWYRQQPGQSLTLIATANQGSEATYESGFVIDKFPISRPNLTFSTLTVSNMSPEDSSIYLCSALRASGQETQYFGPGTRLLVL.

This chain joins TRBV7-2 and TRBJ1-2; tentatively, D is TRBD1 (5 bases). Per germline, CDR1 SGHTA and CDR2 FQGNSA. Trimming pared 3 bases from V and 4 bases from J, leaving 9 bases between. The CDR3 sequence is 13 residues long. The CDR3 DNA follows: TGTGCCAGCAGCTTGGAGGGACGCTATGGCTACACCTTC. It encodes CASSLEGRYGYTF.

This clone was observed a handful of times. The chain carries TRBV18 and TRBJ1-5; TRBD1 might be the D (6 bases). Germline CDR1 reads KGHSH; CDR2 reads LQKENI. The V and J ends lost 4 bases and 10 bases respectively, with 14 bases between them. CDR3 length: 13 residues. CDR3: CASSLTDRNPQHF. The CDR3 bases are TGTGCCAGCTCACTCACTGACAGGAATCCCCAGCATTTT.

The chain couples TRBV28 to TRBJ2-1; 8 bases are shared with TRBD2. The CDR3 extends over 17 amino acids. The ends lost 3 bases at V and 3 bases at J; junction bases unmatched: 10. Germline loops: CDR1 MDHEN, CDR2 SYDVKM. CDR3 DNA sequence: TGTGCCAGCAGTTTGACCCTGACTAGCGCAAGCTACAATGAGCAGTTCTTC. As protein: CASSLTLTSASYNEQFF.

The V and J genes are TRBV6-6 and TRBJ1-6, with 10 bases matching TRBD1. Germline V gives CDR1 MNHNY, CDR2 SVGAGI (reference sequence). Germline trimming cut 5 bases from V and 0 bases from J; bases unmatched to any gene: 13. The CDR3 extends over 20 amino acids. The CDR3 region has the DNA TGTGCCAGCAGTCGCGCTCCGGGACAGGGGAGTAGCTCCTATAATTCACCCCTCCACTTT. Residues: CASSRAPGQGSSSYNSPLHF.

J is TRBJ2-2 and V is TRBV11-2; 9 bases are a match to TRBD1. This CDR3 contains 15 residues. Per germline, CDR1 SGHAT and CDR2 FQNNGV. With 5 bases clipped from V and 7 bases from J, the junction kept 8 bases outside the gene matches. In DNA form, the CDR3 reads TGTGCCAGCAGCCAAAACAGGGGGCGCCACGGGGAGCTGTTTTTT. As protein: CASSQNRGRHGELFF.